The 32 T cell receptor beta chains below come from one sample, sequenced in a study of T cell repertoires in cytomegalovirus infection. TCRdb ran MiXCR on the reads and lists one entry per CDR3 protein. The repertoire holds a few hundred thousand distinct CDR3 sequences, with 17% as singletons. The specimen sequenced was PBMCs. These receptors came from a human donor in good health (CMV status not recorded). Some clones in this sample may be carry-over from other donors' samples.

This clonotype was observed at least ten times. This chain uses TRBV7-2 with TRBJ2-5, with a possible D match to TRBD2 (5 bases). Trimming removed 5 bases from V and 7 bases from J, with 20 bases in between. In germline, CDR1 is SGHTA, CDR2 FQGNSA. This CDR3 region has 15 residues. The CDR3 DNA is TGTGCCAGCAGCCGTTCGACCGGGGTGTACAGGACCCAGTACTTC. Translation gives CASSRSTGVYRTQYF.

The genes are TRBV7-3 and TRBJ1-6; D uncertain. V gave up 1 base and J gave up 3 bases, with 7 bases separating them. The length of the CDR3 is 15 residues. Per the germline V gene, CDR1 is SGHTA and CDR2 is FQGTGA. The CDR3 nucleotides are TGTGCCAGCAGCTTAAGTCCAGGCTATAATTCACCCCTCCACTTT. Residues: CASSLSPGYNSPLHF.

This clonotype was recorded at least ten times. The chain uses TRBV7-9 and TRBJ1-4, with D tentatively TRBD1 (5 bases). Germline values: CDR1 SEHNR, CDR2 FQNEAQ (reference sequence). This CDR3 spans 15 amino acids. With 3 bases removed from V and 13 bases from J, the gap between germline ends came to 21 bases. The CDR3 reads CASSFSSERAQGLFF. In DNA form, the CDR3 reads TGTGCCAGCAGCTTCTCCTCGGAAAGGGCCCAGGGACTGTTTTTT.

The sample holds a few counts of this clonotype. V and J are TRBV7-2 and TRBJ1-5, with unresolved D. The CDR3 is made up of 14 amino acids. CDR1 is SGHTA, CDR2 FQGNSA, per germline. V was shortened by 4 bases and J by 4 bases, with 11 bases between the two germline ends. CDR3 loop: CASSSHNKNQPQHF. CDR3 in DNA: TGTGCCAGCAGCTCCCACAACAAAAATCAGCCCCAGCATTTT.

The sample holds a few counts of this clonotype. The CDR3 DNA sequence: TGTGCCAGTACCAATCGGGCAAGTCCGGAGACCCAGTACTTC. Translating gives CASTNRASPETQYF. This chain connects TRBV19 to TRBJ2-5; D is undetermined. Trimming left V 7 bases short and J 5 bases short, with 17 bases between. The germline gives CDR1 LNHDA, CDR2 SQIVND (reference sequence). This CDR3 contains 14 residues.

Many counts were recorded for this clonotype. The CDR3: CASSYGTDTEAFF. The CDR3 region has the DNA TGTGCCAGCAGTTATGGCACGGACACTGAAGCTTTCTTT. This chain links TRBV6-5 with TRBJ1-1; D uncertain. Germline V lookup: CDR1 MNHEY, CDR2 SVGAGI. The CDR3 has 13 amino acids. Trimming took off 3 bases at V and 3 bases at J, with 8 bases between the two ends.

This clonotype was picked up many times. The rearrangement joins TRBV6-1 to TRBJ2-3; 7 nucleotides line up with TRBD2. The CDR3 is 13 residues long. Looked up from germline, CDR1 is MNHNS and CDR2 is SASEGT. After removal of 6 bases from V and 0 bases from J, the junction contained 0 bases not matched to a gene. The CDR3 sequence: CASRLASTDTQYF. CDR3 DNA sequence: TGTGCCAGCAGACTAGCGAGCACAGATACGCAGTATTTT.

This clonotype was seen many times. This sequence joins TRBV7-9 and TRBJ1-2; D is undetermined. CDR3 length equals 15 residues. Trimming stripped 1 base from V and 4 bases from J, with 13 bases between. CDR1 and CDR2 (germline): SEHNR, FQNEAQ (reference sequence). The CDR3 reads CASSLDVGYSYGYTF. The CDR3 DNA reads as TGTGCCAGCAGCTTAGATGTAGGTTATTCCTATGGCTACACCTTC.

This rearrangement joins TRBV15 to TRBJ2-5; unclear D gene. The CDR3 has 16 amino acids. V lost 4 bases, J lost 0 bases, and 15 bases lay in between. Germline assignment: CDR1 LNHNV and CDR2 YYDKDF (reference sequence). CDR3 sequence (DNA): TGTGCCACCAGCATTGGCAGACTCCCGTACCAAGAGACCCAGTACTTC. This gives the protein CATSIGRLPYQETQYF.

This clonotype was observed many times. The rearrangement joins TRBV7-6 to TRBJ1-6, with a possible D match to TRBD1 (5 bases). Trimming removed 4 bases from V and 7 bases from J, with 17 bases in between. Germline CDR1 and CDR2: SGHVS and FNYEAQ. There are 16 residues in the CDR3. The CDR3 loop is CASSWGDPKTNSPLHF. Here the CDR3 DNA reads TGTGCCAGCAGCTGGGGGGATCCCAAGACGAATTCACCCCTCCACTTT. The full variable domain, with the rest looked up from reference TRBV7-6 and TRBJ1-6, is GAGVSQSPRYKVTKRGQDVALRCDPISGHVSLYWYRQALGQGPEFLTYFNYEAQQDKSGLPNDRFSAERPEGSISTLTIQRTEQRDSAMYRCASSWGDPKTNSPLHFGNGTRLTVT.

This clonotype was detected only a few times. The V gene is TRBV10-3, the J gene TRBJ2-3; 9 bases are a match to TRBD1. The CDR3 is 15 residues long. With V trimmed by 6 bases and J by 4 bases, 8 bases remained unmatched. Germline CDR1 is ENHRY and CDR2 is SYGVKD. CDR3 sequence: CAIRETRQGADTQYF. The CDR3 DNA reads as TGTGCCATCAGAGAAACCCGACAGGGGGCAGATACGCAGTATTTT.

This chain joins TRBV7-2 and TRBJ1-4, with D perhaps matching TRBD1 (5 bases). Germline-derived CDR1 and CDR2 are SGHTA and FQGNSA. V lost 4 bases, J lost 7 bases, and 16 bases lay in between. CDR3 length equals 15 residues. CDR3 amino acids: CASSSPSVGREKLFF. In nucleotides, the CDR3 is TGTGCCAGCAGCTCGCCGTCGGTGGGACGTGAAAAACTGTTTTTT.

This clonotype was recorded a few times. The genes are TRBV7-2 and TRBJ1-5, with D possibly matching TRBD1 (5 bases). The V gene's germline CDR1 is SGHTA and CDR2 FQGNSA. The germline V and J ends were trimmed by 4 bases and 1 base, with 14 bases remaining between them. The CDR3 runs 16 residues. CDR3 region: CASSSWGGGSNQPQHF. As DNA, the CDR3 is TGTGCCAGCAGCTCATGGGGGGGGGGGAGCAATCAGCCCCAGCATTTT.

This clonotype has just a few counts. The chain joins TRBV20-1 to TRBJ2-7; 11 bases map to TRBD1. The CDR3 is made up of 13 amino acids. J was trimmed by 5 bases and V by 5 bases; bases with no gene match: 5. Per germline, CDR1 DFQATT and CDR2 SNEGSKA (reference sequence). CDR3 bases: TGCAGTGCTGGGGACAGGGGGTTAGACGAGCAGTACTTC. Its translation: CSAGDRGLDEQYF.

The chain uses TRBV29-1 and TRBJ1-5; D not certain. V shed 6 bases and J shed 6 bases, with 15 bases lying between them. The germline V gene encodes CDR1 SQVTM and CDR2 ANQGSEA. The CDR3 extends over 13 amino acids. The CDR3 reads CSVGSPDGQPQHF. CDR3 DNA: TGCAGCGTAGGGAGCCCTGACGGTCAGCCCCAGCATTTT.

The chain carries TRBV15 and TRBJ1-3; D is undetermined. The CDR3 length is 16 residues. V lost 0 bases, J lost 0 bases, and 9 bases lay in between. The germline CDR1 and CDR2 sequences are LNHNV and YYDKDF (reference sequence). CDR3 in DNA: TGTGCCACCAGCAGAGATCCAGGAACCTCTGGAAACACCATATATTTT. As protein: CATSRDPGTSGNTIYF.

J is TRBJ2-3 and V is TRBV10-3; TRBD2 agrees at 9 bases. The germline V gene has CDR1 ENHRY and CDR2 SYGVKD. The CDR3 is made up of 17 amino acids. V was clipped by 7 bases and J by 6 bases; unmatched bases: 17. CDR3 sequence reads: CAIMPSSAGGLGDTQYF. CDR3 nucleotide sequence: TGTGCCATCATGCCTTCATCTGCGGGGGGGCTTGGGGATACGCAGTATTTT.

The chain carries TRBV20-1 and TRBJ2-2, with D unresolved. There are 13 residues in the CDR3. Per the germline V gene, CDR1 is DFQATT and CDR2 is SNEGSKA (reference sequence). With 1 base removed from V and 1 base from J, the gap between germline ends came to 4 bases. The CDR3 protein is CSARAVNTGELFF. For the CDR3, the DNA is TGCAGTGCTAGAGCGGTGAACACCGGGGAGCTGTTTTTT.

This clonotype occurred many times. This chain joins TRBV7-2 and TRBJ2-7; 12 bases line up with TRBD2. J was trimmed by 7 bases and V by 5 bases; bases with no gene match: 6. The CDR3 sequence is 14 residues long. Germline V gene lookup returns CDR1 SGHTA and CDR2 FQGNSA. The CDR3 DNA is TGTGCCAGCAGCCCACGACTAGCGGGGGCGGAGCAGTACTTC. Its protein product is CASSPRLAGAEQYF.

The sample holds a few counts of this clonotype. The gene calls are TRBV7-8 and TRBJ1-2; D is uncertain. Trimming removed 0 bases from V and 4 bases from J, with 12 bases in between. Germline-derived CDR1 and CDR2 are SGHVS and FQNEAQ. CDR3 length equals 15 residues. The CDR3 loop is CASSLAAGTVYGYTF. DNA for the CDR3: TGTGCCAGCAGCTTAGCGGCAGGAACAGTCTATGGCTACACCTTC.

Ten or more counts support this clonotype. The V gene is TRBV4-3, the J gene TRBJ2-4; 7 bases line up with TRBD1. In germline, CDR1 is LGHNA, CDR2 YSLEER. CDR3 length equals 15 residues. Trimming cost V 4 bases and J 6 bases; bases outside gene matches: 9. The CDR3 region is CASSPGTAAGNIQYF. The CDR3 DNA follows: TGCGCCAGCAGCCCTGGGACAGCGGCCGGAAACATTCAGTACTTC.

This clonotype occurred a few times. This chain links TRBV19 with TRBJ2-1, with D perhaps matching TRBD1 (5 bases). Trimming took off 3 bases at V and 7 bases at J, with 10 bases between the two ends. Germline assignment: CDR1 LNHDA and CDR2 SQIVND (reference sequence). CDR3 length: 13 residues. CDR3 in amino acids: CASSIRKGNEQFF. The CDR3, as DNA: TGTGCCAGTAGTATCCGCAAGGGGAATGAGCAGTTCTTC.

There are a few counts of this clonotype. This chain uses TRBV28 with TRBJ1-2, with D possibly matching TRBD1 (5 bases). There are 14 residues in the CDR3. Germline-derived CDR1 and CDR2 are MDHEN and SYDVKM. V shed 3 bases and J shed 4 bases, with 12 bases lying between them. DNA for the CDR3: TGTGCCAGCAGTTTGAAGGGGCGCGCCTATGGCTACACCTTC. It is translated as CASSLKGRAYGYTF.

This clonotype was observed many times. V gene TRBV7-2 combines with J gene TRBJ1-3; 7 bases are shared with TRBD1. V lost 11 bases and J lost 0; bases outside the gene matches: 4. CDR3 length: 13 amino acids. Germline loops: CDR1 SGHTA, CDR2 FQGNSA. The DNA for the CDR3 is TGTGCCTGGGGGGACAGCTCTGGAAACACCATATATTTT. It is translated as CAWGDSSGNTIYF.

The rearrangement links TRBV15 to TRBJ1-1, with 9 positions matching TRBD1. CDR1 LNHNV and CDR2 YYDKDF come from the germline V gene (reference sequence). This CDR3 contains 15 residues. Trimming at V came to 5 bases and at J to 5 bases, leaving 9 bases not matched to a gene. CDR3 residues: CATSWLVTGGTEAFF. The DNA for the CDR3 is TGTGCCACCAGCTGGTTGGTGACAGGGGGTACTGAAGCTTTCTTT.

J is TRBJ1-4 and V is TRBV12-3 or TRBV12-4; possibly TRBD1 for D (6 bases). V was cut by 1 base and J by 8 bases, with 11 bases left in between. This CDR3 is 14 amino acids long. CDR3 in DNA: TGTGCCAGCAGTTTAGACGGGGGGCGGGAAAAACTGTTTTTT. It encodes CASSLDGGREKLFF.

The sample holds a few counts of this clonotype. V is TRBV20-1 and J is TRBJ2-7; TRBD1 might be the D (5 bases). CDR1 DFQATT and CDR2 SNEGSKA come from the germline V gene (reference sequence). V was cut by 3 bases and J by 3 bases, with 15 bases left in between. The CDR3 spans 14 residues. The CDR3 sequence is CSARDDSLHYEQYF. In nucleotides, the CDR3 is TGCAGTGCTAGGGATGACAGTCTACACTACGAGCAGTACTTC.

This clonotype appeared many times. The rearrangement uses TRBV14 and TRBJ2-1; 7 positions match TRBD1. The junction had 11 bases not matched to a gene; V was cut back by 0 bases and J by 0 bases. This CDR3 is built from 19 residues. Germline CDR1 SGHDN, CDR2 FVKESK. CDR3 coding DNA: TGTGCCAGCAGCCAAGACGACAGGGATCCTGAGACCTCCTACAATGAGCAGTTCTTC. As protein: CASSQDDRDPETSYNEQFF.

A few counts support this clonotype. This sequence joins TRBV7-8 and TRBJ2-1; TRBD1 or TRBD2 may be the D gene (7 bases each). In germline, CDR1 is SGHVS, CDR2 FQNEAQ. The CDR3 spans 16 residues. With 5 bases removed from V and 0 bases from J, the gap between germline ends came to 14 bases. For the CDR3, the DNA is TGTGCCAGCAGCGGAAGCGGGGACAGCTCCTACAATGAGCAGTTCTTC. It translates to CASSGSGDSSYNEQFF.

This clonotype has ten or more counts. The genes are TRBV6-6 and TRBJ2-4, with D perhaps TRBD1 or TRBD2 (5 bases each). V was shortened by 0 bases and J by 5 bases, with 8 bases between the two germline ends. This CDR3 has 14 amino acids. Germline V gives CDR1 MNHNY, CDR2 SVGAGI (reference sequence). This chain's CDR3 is CASSYSRGQNIQYF. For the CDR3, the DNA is TGTGCCAGCAGTTACTCGAGGGGCCAAAACATTCAGTACTTC.

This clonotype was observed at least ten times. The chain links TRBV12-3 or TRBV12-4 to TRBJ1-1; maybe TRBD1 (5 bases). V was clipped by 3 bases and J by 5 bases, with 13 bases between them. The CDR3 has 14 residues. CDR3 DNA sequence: TGTGCCAGCAGTTTTGTTCCAGGGAGGACTGAAGCTTTCTTT. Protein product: CASSFVPGRTEAFF.

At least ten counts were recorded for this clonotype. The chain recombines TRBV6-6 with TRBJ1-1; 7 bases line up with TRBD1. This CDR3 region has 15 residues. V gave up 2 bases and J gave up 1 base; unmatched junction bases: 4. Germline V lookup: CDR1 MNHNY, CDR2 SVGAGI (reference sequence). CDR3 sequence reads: CASSYPTGPNTEAFF. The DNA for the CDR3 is TGTGCCAGCAGTTACCCGACAGGGCCGAACACTGAAGCTTTCTTT.